Included here is one T cell receptor beta chain sequence, with context. Its specificity is not known. The data derive from a study of CD4+ T cells in melanoma. Study outcomes and limitations: A reported correlation linked neoantigen-specific CD4+ T cells to CD8+, macrophage and B cell function. Diverse differentiation states were reported for melanoma neoantigen-specific CD4+ T cells.

CDR3 length: 14 amino acids. Trimming removed 5 bases from V and 3 bases from J, with 14 bases in between. Germline-derived CDR1 and CDR2 are SGHRS and YFSETQ. Measured with immunoSEQ multiplex PCR; TCRdb has only the in-frame clones, and not every one. The data show 90,000 to 130,000 clones, with around 92% seen just once and around 3% held by the top ten. The chain employs TRBV5-1 and TRBJ1-2, with TRBD1 as a possible D gene (5 bases). The receptor's source is a human donor with melanoma. The sample comprised peripheral blood. The CDR3 region is CASSPREIDYGYTF. CDR3 nucleotide sequence: TGCGCCAGCAGTCCCAGGGAGATTGACTATGGCTACACCTTC.